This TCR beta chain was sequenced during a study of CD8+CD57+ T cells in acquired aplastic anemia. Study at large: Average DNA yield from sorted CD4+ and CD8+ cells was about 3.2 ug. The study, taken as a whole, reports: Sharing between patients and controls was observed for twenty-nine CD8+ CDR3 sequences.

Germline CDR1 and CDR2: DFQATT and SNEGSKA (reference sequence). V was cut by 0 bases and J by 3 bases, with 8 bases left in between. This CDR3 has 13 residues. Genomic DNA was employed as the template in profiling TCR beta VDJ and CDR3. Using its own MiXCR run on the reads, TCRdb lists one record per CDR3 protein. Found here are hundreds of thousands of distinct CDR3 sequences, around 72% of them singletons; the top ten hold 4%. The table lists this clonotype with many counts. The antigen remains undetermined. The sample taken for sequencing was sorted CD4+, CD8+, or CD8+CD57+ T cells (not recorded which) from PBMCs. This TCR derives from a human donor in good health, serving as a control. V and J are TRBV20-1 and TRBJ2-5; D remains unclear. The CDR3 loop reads CSARDLRKETQYF. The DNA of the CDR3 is TGCAGTGCTAGAGATCTTCGAAAAGAGACCCAGTACTTC.